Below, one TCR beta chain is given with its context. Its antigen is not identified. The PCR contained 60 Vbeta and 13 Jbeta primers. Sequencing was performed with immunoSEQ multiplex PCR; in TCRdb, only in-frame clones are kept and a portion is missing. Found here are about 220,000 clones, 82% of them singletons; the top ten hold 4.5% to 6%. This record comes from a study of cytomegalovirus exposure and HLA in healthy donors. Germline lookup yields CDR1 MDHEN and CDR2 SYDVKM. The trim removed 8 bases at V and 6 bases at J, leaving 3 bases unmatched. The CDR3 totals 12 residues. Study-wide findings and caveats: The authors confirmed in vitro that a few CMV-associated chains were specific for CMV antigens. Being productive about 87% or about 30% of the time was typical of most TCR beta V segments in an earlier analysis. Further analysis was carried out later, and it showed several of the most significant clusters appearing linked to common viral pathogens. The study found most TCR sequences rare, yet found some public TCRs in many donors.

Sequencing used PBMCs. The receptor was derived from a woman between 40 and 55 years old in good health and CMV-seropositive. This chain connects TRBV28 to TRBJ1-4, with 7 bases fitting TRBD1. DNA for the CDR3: TGTGCCAGCCGACAGGGTGATGAAAAACTGTTTTTT. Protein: CASRQGDEKLFF.